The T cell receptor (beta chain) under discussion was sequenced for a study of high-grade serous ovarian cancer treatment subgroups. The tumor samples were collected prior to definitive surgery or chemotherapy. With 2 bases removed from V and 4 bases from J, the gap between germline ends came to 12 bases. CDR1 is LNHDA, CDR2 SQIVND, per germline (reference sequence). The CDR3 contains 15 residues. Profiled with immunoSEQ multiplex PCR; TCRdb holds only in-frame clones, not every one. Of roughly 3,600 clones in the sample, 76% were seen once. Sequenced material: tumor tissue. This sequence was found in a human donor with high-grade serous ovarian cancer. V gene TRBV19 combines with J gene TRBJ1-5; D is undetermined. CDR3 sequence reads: CASSIRVTLNQPQHF. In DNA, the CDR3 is TGTGCCAGTAGTATAAGGGTGACACTAAATCAGCCCCAGCATTTT.